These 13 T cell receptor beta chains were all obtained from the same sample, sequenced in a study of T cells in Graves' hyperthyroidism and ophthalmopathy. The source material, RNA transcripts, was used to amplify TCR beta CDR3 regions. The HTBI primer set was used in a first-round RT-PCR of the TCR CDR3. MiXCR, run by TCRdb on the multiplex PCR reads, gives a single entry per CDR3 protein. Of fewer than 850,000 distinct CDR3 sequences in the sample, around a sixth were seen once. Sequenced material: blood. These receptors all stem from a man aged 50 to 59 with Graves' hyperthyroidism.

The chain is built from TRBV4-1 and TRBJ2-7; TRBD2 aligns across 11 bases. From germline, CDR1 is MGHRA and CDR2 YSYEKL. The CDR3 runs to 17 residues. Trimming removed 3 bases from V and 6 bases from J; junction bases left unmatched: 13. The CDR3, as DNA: TGCGCCAGCAGCCAGCTGACTAGCGGGGCCCCTTTGGGCGAGCAGTACTTC. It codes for CASSQLTSGAPLGEQYF.

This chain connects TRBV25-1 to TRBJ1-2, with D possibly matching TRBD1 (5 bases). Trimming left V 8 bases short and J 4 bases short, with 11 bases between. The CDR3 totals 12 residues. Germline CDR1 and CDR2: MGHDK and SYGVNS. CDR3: CASGGDLYGYTF. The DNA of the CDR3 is TGTGCCAGCGGGGGAGACCTCTATGGCTACACCTTC.

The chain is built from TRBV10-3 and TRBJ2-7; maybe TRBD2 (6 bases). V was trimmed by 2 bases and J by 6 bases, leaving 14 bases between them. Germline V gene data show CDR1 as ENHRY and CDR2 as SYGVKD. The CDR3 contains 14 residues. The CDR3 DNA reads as TGTGCCATCAGTGAGCGCCAGGGAGGAGGCGAGCAGTACTTC. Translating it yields CAISERQGGGEQYF.

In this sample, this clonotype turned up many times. The CDR3 nucleotides are TGCGCCAGCAGTGAAGGCGGACTGAGGGAGACCCAGTACTTC. It specifies CASSEGGLRETQYF. The rearrangement uses TRBV10-1 and TRBJ2-5, with D perhaps TRBD2 (5 bases). The CDR3 loop spans 14 amino acids. With 3 bases removed from V and 5 bases from J, the gap between germline ends came to 13 bases. The germline CDR1 and CDR2 sequences are WNHNN and SYGVQD (reference sequence).

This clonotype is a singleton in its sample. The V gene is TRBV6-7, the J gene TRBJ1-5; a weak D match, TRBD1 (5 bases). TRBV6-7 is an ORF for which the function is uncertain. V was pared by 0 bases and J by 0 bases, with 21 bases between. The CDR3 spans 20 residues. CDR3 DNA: TGTGCCAGCAGTTACTCGACGACAGTATCCTCCAAATATAGCAATCAGCCCCAGCATTTT. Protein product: CASSYSTTVSSKYSNQPQHF.

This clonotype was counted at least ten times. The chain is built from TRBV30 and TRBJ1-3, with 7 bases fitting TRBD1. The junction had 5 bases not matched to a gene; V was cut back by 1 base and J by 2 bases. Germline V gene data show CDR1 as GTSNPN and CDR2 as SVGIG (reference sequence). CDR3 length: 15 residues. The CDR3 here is CAWSGLRGAGNTIYF. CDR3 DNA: TGTGCCTGGAGTGGGCTCAGGGGGGCTGGAAACACCATATATTTT.

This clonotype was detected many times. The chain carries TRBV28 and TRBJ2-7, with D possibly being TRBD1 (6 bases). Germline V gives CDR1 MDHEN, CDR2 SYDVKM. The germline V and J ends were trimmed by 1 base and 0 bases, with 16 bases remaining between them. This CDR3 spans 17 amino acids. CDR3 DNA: TGTGCCAGCAGTTTATTAATGTGGACAGCCGACTCCTACGAGCAGTACTTC. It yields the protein CASSLLMWTADSYEQYF.

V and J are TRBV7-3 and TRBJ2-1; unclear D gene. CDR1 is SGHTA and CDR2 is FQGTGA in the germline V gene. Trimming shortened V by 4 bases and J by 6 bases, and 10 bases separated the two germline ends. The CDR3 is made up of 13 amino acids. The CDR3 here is CASSSPVGNEQFF. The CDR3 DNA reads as TGTGCCAGCAGCTCTCCAGTAGGCAATGAGCAGTTCTTC.

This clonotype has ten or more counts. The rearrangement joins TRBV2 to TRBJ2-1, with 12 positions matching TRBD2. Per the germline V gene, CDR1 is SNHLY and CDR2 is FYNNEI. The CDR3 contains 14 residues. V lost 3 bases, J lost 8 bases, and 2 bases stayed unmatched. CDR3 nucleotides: TGTGCCAGCAGTGAGGGACTAGCGGGCGATGAGCAGTTCTTC. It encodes CASSEGLAGDEQFF.

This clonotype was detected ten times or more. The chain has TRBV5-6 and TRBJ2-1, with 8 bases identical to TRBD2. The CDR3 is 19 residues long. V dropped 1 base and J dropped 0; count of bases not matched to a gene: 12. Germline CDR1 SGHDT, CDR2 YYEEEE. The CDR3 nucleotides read TGTGCCAGCAGCTTGAAAAACCAGCGGGAGTGGGCCTCCTACAATGAGCAGTTCTTC. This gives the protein CASSLKNQREWASYNEQFF.

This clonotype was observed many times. In DNA form, the CDR3 reads TGCAGTGCTAGAGCCCCCGGGACTACGCCTACGAAGCAGTACTTC. Translating it yields CSARAPGTTPTKQYF. The gene calls are TRBV20-1 and TRBJ2-7, with TRBD2 matching 7 bases. CDR3 size: 15 residues. Trimming cost V 1 base and J 8 bases; bases outside gene matches: 14. CDR1 is DFQATT, CDR2 SNEGSKA, per germline (reference sequence).

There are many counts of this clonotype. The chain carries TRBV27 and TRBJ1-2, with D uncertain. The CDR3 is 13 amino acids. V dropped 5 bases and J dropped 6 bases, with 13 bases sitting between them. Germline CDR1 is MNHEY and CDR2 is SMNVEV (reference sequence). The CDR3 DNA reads TGTGCCAGCAGTCCTTGGTACCTCGATGGCTACACCTTC. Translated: CASSPWYLDGYTF.

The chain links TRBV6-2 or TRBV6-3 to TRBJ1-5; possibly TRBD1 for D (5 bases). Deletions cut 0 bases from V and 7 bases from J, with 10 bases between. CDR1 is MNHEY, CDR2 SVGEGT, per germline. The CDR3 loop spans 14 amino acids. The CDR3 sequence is CASSYSTGLQPQHF. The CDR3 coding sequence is TGTGCCAGCAGTTACTCGACGGGACTCCAGCCCCAGCATTTT.